This TCR beta chain was sequenced for a study of control samples from healthy donors and cancer patients. Only in-frame clones appear in the TCRdb table, and some are missing; sequencing was by immunoSEQ multiplex PCR. The sample shows roughly 120,000 clones, around 89% of them seen only once. This CDR3 is built from 13 residues. The germline V gene has CDR1 SGHAT and CDR2 FQNNGV. V shed 1 base, J shed 7 bases, and the junction held 0 bases outside the gene matches. Sequencing used blood. This clonotype originated in a woman aged 45-60 years in good health. The gene calls are TRBV11-2 and TRBJ2-1; TRBD1 agrees at 8 bases. DNA of the CDR3: TGTGCCAGCAGCTTAGGGACAGGGAATGAGCAGTTCTTC. Its translation: CASSLGTGNEQFF.